The rows below give T cell receptor beta chains drawn from one sample of a study of shared clonotypes between healthy human individuals. Repertoires were generated with immunoSEQ multiplex PCR, while TCRdb's copy carries only in-frame clones and drops some. Of 1.5 million to 2.5 million clones in the sample, less than 95% were seen once. Source material: naive CD8+ T cells sorted from blood. These receptors were taken from a man between 18 and 29 years old in good health. CDR3s include the opening cysteine and the closing phenylalanine or tryptophan. Fields, in order: V gene, J gene, D gene, CDR3 length, clone size, CDR3 protein, CDR3 DNA. D genes are given only for firm matches. Only part of the rows carry a size: once, few, many, or a class if the clone is expanded.

>TRBV6-5|TRBJ1-5|-|13|-
CASSNGRDQPQHF
TGTGCCAGCAGCAACGGACGGGATCAGCCCCAGCATTTT
>TRBV5-1|TRBJ2-4|-|14|-
CASSEDGGENIQYF
TGCGCCAGCAGCGAGGACGGAGGGGAAAACATTCAGTACTTC
>TRBV30|TRBJ1-1|-|16|-
CAWSRFPDRMNTEAFF
TGTGCCTGGAGTAGGTTCCCCGACAGAATGAACACTGAAGCTTTCTTT
>TRBV6-6|TRBJ1-5|TRBD1|14|-
CASSQTGVNQPQHF
TGTGCCAGCAGCCAGACAGGGGTTAATCAGCCCCAGCATTTT
>TRBV5-6|TRBJ2-7|-|12|-
CASSFTQYEQYF
TGTGCCAGCAGCTTTACACAATACGAGCAGTACTTC
>TRBV6-5|TRBJ2-7|TRBD1|13|-
CASSYGTDGEQYF
TGTGCCAGCAGTTACGGGACAGACGGCGAGCAGTACTTC
>TRBV6-4|TRBJ2-1|TRBD2|14|-
CASSDLAGDAEQFF
TGTGCCAGCAGTGACCTAGCGGGAGATGCTGAGCAGTTCTTC
>TRBV27|TRBJ2-1|TRBD1|14|-
CASSYGTGYNEQFF
TGTGCCAGCAGTTACGGGACAGGGTACAATGAGCAGTTCTTC
>TRBV5-6|TRBJ2-5|-|14|-
CASSSWGNQETQYF
TGTGCCAGCAGCTCGTGGGGGAACCAAGAGACCCAGTACTTC
>TRBV10-2|TRBJ1-2|TRBD1|15|-
CASTSRDSLNYGYTF
TGCGCCAGTACCAGTAGGGACAGCCTTAACTATGGCTACACCTTC
>TRBV27|TRBJ2-7|-|15|-
CASSRSGASLGEQYF
TGTGCCAGCAGCCGCTCGGGGGCTAGCTTAGGCGAGCAGTACTTC
>TRBV28|TRBJ2-1|-|13|-
CASSLGTYNEQFF
TGTGCCAGCAGTTTGGGGACCTACAATGAGCAGTTCTTC
>TRBV2|TRBJ1-2|-|14|-
CASSEGPERYGYTF
TGTGCCAGCAGTGAGGGACCAGAGAGATATGGCTACACCTTC
>TRBV27|TRBJ1-4|-|13|-
CASSYRANEKLFF
TGTGCCAGCAGTTACAGGGCTAATGAAAAACTGTTTTTT
>TRBV7-9|TRBJ2-1|-|14|once
CASKKELFYNEQFF
TGTGCCAGCAAGAAAGAATTATTCTACAATGAGCAGTTCTTC
>TRBV18|TRBJ2-7|TRBD1|14|-
CASSPWDRDYEQYF
TGTGCCAGCTCACCATGGGACAGGGACTACGAGCAGTACTTC
>TRBV20-1|TRBJ1-1|-|11|-
CSVPTAIEAFF
TGCAGTGTCCCGACAGCCATTGAAGCTTTCTTT
>TRBV30|TRBJ2-1|TRBD2|15|-
CAWSVASGGAHEQFF
TGTGCCTGGAGTGTGGCTAGCGGGGGGGCACATGAGCAGTTCTTC
>TRBV28|TRBJ1-4|-|16|-
CASLAGRESYNEKLFF
TGTGCCAGCCTCGCCGGACGCGAGAGTTATAATGAAAAACTGTTTTTT
>TRBV5-1|TRBJ1-1|-|12|-
CASSLGPTEAFF
TGCGCCAGCAGCTTGGGGCCAACCGAAGCTTTCTTT
>TRBV19|TRBJ1-2|-|14|few
CASSSLGSDYGYTF
TGTGCCAGTAGTTCGCTGGGCTCCGACTATGGCTACACCTTC
>TRBV13|TRBJ1-1|TRBD1|14|-
CASSFRGGNTEAFF
TGTGCCAGCAGCTTCAGGGGGGGGAACACTGAAGCTTTCTTT
>TRBV5-1|TRBJ2-5|-|13|-
CASTVGTQETQYF
TGCGCCAGCACTGTAGGAACCCAAGAGACCCAGTACTTC
>TRBV6-1|TRBJ2-3|TRBD2|17|-
CASSEWATSFGTDTQYF
TGTGCCAGCAGTGAATGGGCGACTAGCTTCGGCACAGATACGCAGTATTTT
>TRBV9|TRBJ1-6|-|14|-
CASSEGPGNSPLHF
TGTGCCAGCAGCGAGGGACCAGGGAATTCACCCCTCCACTTT
>TRBV7-9|TRBJ1-1|-|17|-
CASSLGQGGWVNTEAFF
TGTGCCAGCAGCTTGGGCCAGGGAGGTTGGGTGAACACTGAAGCTTTCTTT
>TRBV6-4|TRBJ2-1|TRBD2|15|-
CASRALAGGHNEQFF
TGTGCCAGCAGAGCACTAGCGGGAGGGCACAATGAGCAGTTCTTC
>TRBV7-3|TRBJ2-1|-|16|-
CASSPKSAEPYNEQFF
TGTGCCAGCAGCCCCAAGAGCGCTGAACCCTACAATGAGCAGTTCTTC
>TRBV16|TRBJ1-3|-|14|-
CASSQSAHGNTIYF
TGTGCCAGCAGCCAATCGGCCCACGGAAACACCATATATTTT
>TRBV5-4|TRBJ1-1|-|12|-
CASSFGGTEAFF
TGTGCCAGCAGCTTCGGGGGTACTGAAGCTTTCTTT
>TRBV7-6|TRBJ1-1|-|15|once
CASSLASDMNTEAFF
TGTGCCAGCAGCTTAGCTTCAGACATGAACACTGAAGCTTTCTTT
>TRBV7-9|TRBJ1-5|-|12|few
CASSSEGGFQHF
TGTGCCAGCAGCTCAGAAGGAGGGTTCCAGCATTTT
>TRBV28|TRBJ2-7|TRBD1|14|-
CASTPRDSRNEQYF
TGTGCCAGCACTCCCCGGGACAGCAGGAACGAGCAGTACTTC
>TRBV9|TRBJ2-5|-|14|-
CASNPGDYQETQYF
TGTGCCAGCAACCCCGGGGACTACCAAGAGACCCAGTACTTC
>TRBV9|TRBJ2-3|TRBD1|15|-
CASGTTGWDTDTQYF
TGTGCCAGCGGTACGACAGGGTGGGACACAGATACGCAGTATTTT
>TRBV7-2|TRBJ1-1|-|15|-
CASSLLEGMNTEAFF
TGTGCCAGCAGCTTGTTGGAGGGGATGAACACTGAAGCTTTCTTT
>TRBV2|TRBJ2-4|TRBD2|19|-
CASRGFGLAGGLAKNIQYF
TGTGCCAGCAGGGGATTCGGACTAGCGGGGGGGCTCGCCAAAAACATTCAGTACTTC
>TRBV19|TRBJ2-7|TRBD1|14|-
CASSLGQGAYEQYF
TGTGCCAGTAGTTTGGGACAGGGGGCCTACGAGCAGTACTTC
>TRBV11-2|TRBJ2-7|-|13|-
CASSGTGIGEQYF
TGTGCCAGCAGCGGAACAGGAATAGGCGAGCAGTACTTC
>TRBV15|TRBJ2-5|-|14|once
CATSILGGEETQYF
TGTGCCACCAGCATTCTAGGGGGTGAGGAGACCCAGTACTTC
>TRBV7-2|TRBJ1-6|-|14|-
CASSPAWANSPLHF
TGTGCCAGCAGCCCAGCTTGGGCTAATTCACCCCTCCACTTT
>TRBV5-1|TRBJ1-6|-|16|-
CASSLAGGAYNSPLHF
TGCGCCAGCAGCTTGGCCGGGGGGGCATATAATTCACCCCTCCACTTT
>TRBV30|TRBJ2-5|-|14|-
CAWQSGTSQETQYF
TGTGCCTGGCAAAGTGGGACAAGCCAAGAGACCCAGTACTTC
>TRBV20-1|TRBJ1-2|TRBD1|11|-
CSGRDSYGYTF
TGCAGTGGTAGGGACAGCTATGGCTACACCTTC
>TRBV27|TRBJ2-7|TRBD2|13|once
CASRGLADYEQYF
TGTGCCAGCAGGGGACTAGCAGACTACGAGCAGTACTTC
>TRBV5-6|TRBJ2-5|-|13|-
CASSLEGVETQYF
TGTGCCAGCAGCTTGGAAGGGGTAGAGACCCAGTACTTC
>TRBV5-6|TRBJ2-1|TRBD2|15|-
CASSLGLAGGNEQFF
TGTGCCAGCAGCTTAGGACTAGCGGGAGGCAATGAGCAGTTCTTC
>TRBV5-1|TRBJ2-7|-|17|-
CASSLSPGSPGKGEQYF
TGCGCCAGCAGCCTGTCCCCTGGTAGCCCTGGAAAAGGCGAGCAGTACTTC
>TRBV19|TRBJ2-2|TRBD2|17|-
CASSSHWTSGNTGELFF
TGTGCCAGTAGTAGCCACTGGACTAGCGGGAACACCGGGGAGCTGTTTTTT
>TRBV4-3|TRBJ2-7|-|15|-
CASSQDYGGSYEQYF
TGCGCCAGCAGCCAAGATTACGGGGGTTCCTACGAGCAGTACTTC
>TRBV30|TRBJ2-1|-|17|-
CAWNPPWVSSLSNEQFF
TGTGCCTGGAACCCGCCCTGGGTTAGCTCACTGAGCAATGAGCAGTTCTTC
>TRBV5-6|TRBJ1-4|-|17|-
CASSLSGPPATNEKLFF
TGTGCCAGCAGCTTGTCCGGTCCGCCCGCAACTAATGAAAAACTGTTTTTT
>TRBV6-5|TRBJ2-5|-|16|-
CASSYSRHRLQETQYF
TGTGCCAGCAGTTACTCGAGGCACAGGTTACAAGAGACCCAGTACTTC
>TRBV7-9|TRBJ2-5|-|13|-
CASRVSPQETQYF
TGTGCCAGCAGGGTTTCGCCACAAGAGACCCAGTACTTC
>TRBV4-1|TRBJ2-7|TRBD2|17|once
CASSQEYEAGGTYEQYF
TGCGCCAGCAGCCAAGAGTACGAAGCGGGGGGGACCTACGAGCAGTACTTC
>TRBV14|TRBJ2-5|-|12|-
CASSQDQETQYF
TGTGCCAGCAGCCAAGACCAAGAGACCCAGTACTTC
>TRBV9|TRBJ2-7|-|18|-
CASSALPAAGSESYEQYF
TGTGCCAGCAGCGCCCTCCCAGCGGCCGGTTCAGAATCCTACGAGCAGTACTTC